The source of this TCR beta chain is a study of blood T cell repertoires in COVID-19. In the study overall: Acute and convalescent COVID-19 samples came from the United States, Italy and Spain. Nucleic acid was either cDNA or gDNA, and it came from T cells, B-cell-depleted T cells, or PBMCs.

Per the original methods: Reference gene primer amplification yielded estimated nucleated cell counts. The data were produced by immunoSEQ multiplex PCR, yet TCRdb's version contains in-frame clones alone and is incomplete. V, J and clone size reflect that table, while D and trimming were determined from the DNA. The sample consists of tens of thousands of clones, 84% of them appearing once. The CDR3 has 16 amino acids. The germline V gene has CDR1 SGDLS and CDR2 YYNGEE. V lost 0 bases and J lost 5; bases outside the gene matches: 8. The sequence was collected from a human donor in a cohort sampled during active COVID-19. The chain has TRBV9 and TRBJ1-1; 9 bases are a match to TRBD1. The specimen was peripheral blood. The CDR3 here is CASSVDWTGATTEAFF. Written as DNA, the CDR3 is TGTGCCAGCAGCGTAGATTGGACAGGGGCTACGACTGAAGCTTTCTTT.